The 32 T cell receptor beta chains below come from one sample, sequenced in a study of blood T cell repertoires in COVID-19. Clones were read by immunoSEQ multiplex PCR, and TCRdb kept only the in-frame ones, dropping some. Of 95,000 to 150,000 clones in the sample, about four fifths were seen once. The sequencing sample was made of peripheral blood. These receptor sequences come from a woman of 80 years or more with acute or convalescent COVID-19.

Turning to this clone: The junction differs from germline at one of its ends, possibly a read error. The CDR3 spells CASGRLASSDEQYF. CDR3 coding DNA: TGTGCCAGCGGGAGACTAGCGTCCTCCGACGAGCAGTACTTC. The rearrangement links TRBV11-2 to TRBJ2-7; 8 bases are shared with TRBD2. CDR3 length: 14 residues. Germline V gives CDR1 SGHAT, CDR2 FQNNGV.

This clone was recorded once. This sequence joins TRBV7-2 and TRBJ1-3; 7 bases map to TRBD1. V trimming: 2 bases; J trimming: 0 bases; junction bases outside the gene matches: 1. Germline V gene data show CDR1 as SGHTA and CDR2 as FQGNSA. The CDR3 is made up of 15 amino acids. This CDR3 reads CASSLQGVSGNTIYF. The CDR3, as DNA: TGTGCCAGCAGCTTACAGGGGGTCTCTGGAAACACCATATATTTT.

The chain employs TRBV18 and TRBJ2-1; TRBD1 matches 9 bases. CDR1 is KGHSH, CDR2 LQKENI, per germline. This CDR3 comprises 15 residues. V shed 3 bases, J shed 4 bases, and the junction held 4 bases outside the gene matches. The CDR3 nucleotides read TGTGCCAGCTCACCGGGACAGGGATCGTACAATGAGCAGTTCTTC. It codes for CASSPGQGSYNEQFF.

This chain connects TRBV7-2 to TRBJ1-2; D is undetermined. The CDR3 totals 15 residues. Trimming pared 1 base from V and 8 bases from J, leaving 17 bases between. The V gene's germline CDR1 is SGHTA and CDR2 FQGNSA. The CDR3 sequence is CASSLEPRALEGYTF. In DNA form, the CDR3 reads TGTGCCAGCAGCTTAGAGCCACGGGCACTAGAGGGCTACACCTTC.

V is TRBV5-4 and J is TRBJ2-7, with D possibly being TRBD1 (6 bases). Germline CDR1 and CDR2: SGHNT and YYREEE (reference sequence). This CDR3 region has 13 residues. Trimming removed 4 bases from V and 0 bases from J, with 8 bases in between. The CDR3 loop is CASSRDISYEQYF. Here the CDR3 DNA reads TGTGCCAGCAGCCGGGACATCTCCTACGAGCAGTACTTC.

The chain carries TRBV19 and TRBJ1-5; D is possibly TRBD1 (5 bases). This CDR3 region has 14 residues. The germline V gene has CDR1 LNHDA and CDR2 SQIVND (reference sequence). The ends were cut back, 9 bases at V and 1 base at J, with 13 bases in the middle. In nucleotides, the CDR3 is TGTGCCAGCAGCTTTGCAGGGAGCAATCAGCCCCAGCATTTT. This codes for CASSFAGSNQPQHF. The full variable domain, completed using reference TRBV19 and TRBJ1-5, is DGGITQSPKYLFRKEGQNVTLSCEQNLNHDAMYWYRQDPGQGLRLIYYSQIVNDFQKGDIAEGYSVSREKKESFPLTVTSAQKNPTAFYLCASSFAGSNQPQHFGDGTRLSIL.

The chain has TRBV3-1 (or the pseudogene TRBV3-2) and TRBJ1-2; TRBD1 matches at 10 bases. Germline V lookup: CDR1 LGHDT, CDR2 YNNKEL (reference sequence). Losses at the gene ends were 4 bases for V and 2 bases for J; bases not matched to a gene: 4. The CDR3 covers 15 residues. DNA of the CDR3: TGTGCCAGCAGCCGGGGACAGGGGCAGAACTATGGCTACACCTTC. Translating it yields CASSRGQGQNYGYTF.

The V gene is TRBV15, the J gene TRBJ1-2; D gene uncertain. Germline CDR1 and CDR2: LNHNV and YYDKDF (reference sequence). Trimming cost V 0 bases and J 8 bases, with 13 bases left between them. CDR3 length: 14 amino acids. CDR3 region: CATSRELSPAGYTF. In nucleotides, the CDR3 is TGTGCCACCAGCAGAGAGCTTAGCCCTGCGGGCTACACCTTC.

The chain uses TRBV27 and TRBJ2-7; TRBD1 matches at 9 bases. Germline loops: CDR1 MNHEY, CDR2 SMNVEV (reference sequence). After removal of 5 bases from V and 6 bases from J, the junction contained 11 bases not matched to a gene. The CDR3 runs 15 residues. Written as DNA, the CDR3 is TGTGCCAGCAGTACCGTCCAACAGGGGGCAGGCGAGCAGTACTTC. Translation: CASSTVQQGAGEQYF.

This chain uses TRBV2 with TRBJ1-1; no clear D gene. The CDR3 length is 13 residues. Germline lookup yields CDR1 SNHLY and CDR2 FYNNEI. V shed 4 bases and J shed 1 base, with 7 bases lying between them. CDR3 region: CASSAGENTEAFF. CDR3 nucleotides: TGTGCCAGCAGTGCCGGGGAGAACACTGAAGCTTTCTTT.

The chain has TRBV11-2 and TRBJ2-1; 11 bases are shared with TRBD1. Trimming took 3 bases from V and 6 from J; bases not matched to a gene: 7. Germline V gene data show CDR1 as SGHAT and CDR2 as FQNNGV. The CDR3 has 16 residues. The CDR3 DNA reads TGTGCCAGCAGCTTTCGTTGGGACAGGGGGTCCAATGAGCAGTTCTTC. This translates into CASSFRWDRGSNEQFF.

The V and J genes are TRBV27 and TRBJ2-7; perhaps TRBD2 as D (6 bases). CDR3 length: 13 amino acids. V lost 8 bases and J 0 bases, leaving 11 bases between the germline ends. Germline CDR1 and CDR2: MNHEY and SMNVEV (reference sequence). The CDR3 sequence: CASGTSSSYEQYF. CDR3 nucleotide sequence: TGTGCCAGCGGGACTTCTAGCTCCTACGAGCAGTACTTC.

This clone was seen only once. The V gene is TRBV5-1, the J gene TRBJ2-1; 7 bases are a match to TRBD2. The CDR3 extends over 18 amino acids. The V segment lost 4 bases and the J segment 7 bases; nucleotides outside the gene matches: 20. In germline, CDR1 is SGHRS, CDR2 YFSETQ. DNA of the CDR3: TGCGCCAGCAGCCCCTCCGGGACTACTTATGGATCGGTAAATGAGCAGTTCTTC. Translated: CASSPSGTTYGSVNEQFF.

This chain links TRBV18 with TRBJ1-3; TRBD1 might be the D (6 bases). This CDR3 comprises 16 residues. V was shortened by 5 bases and J by 0 bases, with 14 bases between the two germline ends. Germline values: CDR1 KGHSH, CDR2 LQKENI. CDR3 DNA: TGTGCCAGCTCAGCGACAGGACCTCGCTCTGGAAACACCATATATTTT. Protein: CASSATGPRSGNTIYF.

The V gene is TRBV19, the J gene TRBJ2-3; D unclear. V was shortened by 4 bases and J by 4 bases, with 12 bases between the two germline ends. Germline V CDR1 and CDR2: LNHDA, SQIVND (reference sequence). The CDR3 contains 14 residues. The CDR3 protein is CASSNSGFPDTQYF. CDR3 bases: TGTGCCAGTAGTAACTCCGGGTTCCCAGATACGCAGTATTTT.

The V call is TRBV2, the J call TRBJ2-3, with D perhaps matching TRBD2 (5 bases). This CDR3 is built from 16 residues. CDR1 is SNHLY and CDR2 is FYNNEI in the germline V gene. Trimming shortened V by 8 bases and J by 0 bases, and 18 bases separated the two germline ends. The DNA for the CDR3 is TGTGCCAGCGAGGGTCCGGGGAGAACTAGCACAGATACGCAGTATTTT. This encodes CASEGPGRTSTDTQYF.

The rearrangement joins TRBV10-2 to TRBJ1-5; D not certain. The CDR3 contains 16 residues. Germline V lookup: CDR1 WSHSY, CDR2 SAAADI. Trimming took 0 bases from V and 1 from J, leaving 10 bases between them. CDR3: CASSESAGTSNQPQHF. In DNA form, the CDR3 reads TGCGCCAGCAGTGAGTCGGCGGGCACGAGCAATCAGCCCCAGCATTTT.

The chain links TRBV6-5 to TRBJ2-1; D is perhaps TRBD2 (5 bases). Germline V gene lookup returns CDR1 MNHEY and CDR2 SVGAGI. V lost 0 bases, J lost 6 bases, and 15 bases lay in between. The CDR3 is 16 residues long. In DNA, the CDR3 is TGTGCCAGCAGTTACTCGTTGGAGGCCCAAGGCAATGAGCAGTTCTTC. This encodes CASSYSLEAQGNEQFF.

The chain couples TRBV24-1 to TRBJ1-4, with D possibly being TRBD1 (6 bases). The CDR3 has 15 amino acids. V gave up 6 bases and J gave up 16 bases, with 26 bases separating them. Germline V gene data show CDR1 as KGHDR and CDR2 as SFDVKD. CDR3 region: CATSIIGGSIQRWFF. DNA for the CDR3: TGTGCCACCAGTATAATAGGGGGAAGCATCCAACGATGGTTTTTT.

The rearrangement links TRBV19 to TRBJ1-5; 9 bases agree with TRBD1. V lost 5 bases and J lost 7; bases outside the gene matches: 3. Germline CDR1 LNHDA, CDR2 SQIVND (reference sequence). The CDR3 has 13 residues. This chain's CDR3 is CASSGDREQPQHF. For the CDR3, the DNA is TGTGCCAGTAGTGGGGACAGGGAACAGCCCCAGCATTTT.

J is TRBJ2-1 and V is TRBV10-3; 13 bases are shared with TRBD2. This CDR3 region has 16 residues. Losses at the gene ends were 3 bases for V and 7 bases for J; bases not matched to a gene: 6. From germline, CDR1 is ENHRY and CDR2 SYGVKD. The CDR3 DNA follows: TGTGCCATCAGTGAAATTTGGACTAGCGGGAGAAATGAGCAGTTCTTC. The encoded protein is CAISEIWTSGRNEQFF.

This chain uses TRBV4-2 with TRBJ2-5; tentatively, D is TRBD2 (6 bases). Germline V gene lookup returns CDR1 LGHNA and CDR2 YNFKEQ. Trimming pared 0 bases from V and 4 bases from J, leaving 6 bases between. CDR3 length: 13 residues. The CDR3 loop is CASSQDGGETQYF. The CDR3 coding sequence is TGTGCCAGCAGCCAAGACGGGGGAGAGACCCAGTACTTC.

The rearrangement links TRBV4-2 to TRBJ2-3, with 7 bases fitting TRBD2. V was clipped by 5 bases and J by 4 bases; unmatched bases: 12. The CDR3 consists of 16 residues. Germline CDR1 LGHNA, CDR2 YNFKEQ. This chain's CDR3 is CASSTGPRGNADTQYF. In DNA form, the CDR3 reads TGTGCCAGCAGCACCGGGCCGCGGGGGAACGCAGATACGCAGTATTTT.

The rearrangement links TRBV6-5 to TRBJ1-2, with TRBD1 as a possible D gene (6 bases). The ends were cut back, 2 bases at V and 2 bases at J, with 6 bases in the middle. Looked up from germline, CDR1 is MNHEY and CDR2 is SVGAGI. The CDR3 is 13 amino acids. CDR3 residues: CASSYDRNYGYTF. The CDR3 bases are TGTGCCAGCAGTTACGACAGGAACTATGGCTACACCTTC.

V usage is TRBV5-5 and J usage is TRBJ1-1, with D uncertain. Germline CDR1 reads SGHKS; CDR2 reads YYEKEE (reference sequence). CDR3 size: 13 residues. V lost 1 base and J lost 4, with 8 bases in between. CDR3 protein: CASSLTRTTEAFF. Here the CDR3 DNA reads TGTGCCAGCAGCTTGACCAGAACCACTGAAGCTTTCTTT.

The J gene is TRBJ1-2, the V gene TRBV6-1; TRBD1 is a possible D gene (5 bases). The CDR3 contains 15 residues. Trimming pared 2 bases from V and 8 bases from J, leaving 18 bases between. Germline V gene data show CDR1 as MNHNS and CDR2 as SASEGT. CDR3 protein: CASSESLTVGGGYTF. CDR3 nucleotides: TGTGCCAGCAGTGAAAGCCTGACGGTCGGGGGAGGCTACACCTTC.

In nucleotides, the CDR3 is TGTGCCAGCAGTGTTGGGACAGGGGACACTGAAGCTTTCTTT. Translation gives CASSVGTGDTEAFF. J is TRBJ1-1 and V is TRBV2, with 10 bases aligning to TRBD1. Germline trimming cut 4 bases from V and 3 bases from J; bases unmatched to any gene: 2. This CDR3 comprises 14 residues. Per the germline V gene, CDR1 is SNHLY and CDR2 is FYNNEI.

The chain carries TRBV5-6 and TRBJ1-4; 9 bases fit TRBD1. V was pared by 4 bases and J by 8 bases, with 9 bases of the junction left unmatched. The CDR3 is 15 amino acids. CDR1 is SGHDT and CDR2 is YYEEEE in the germline V gene. This CDR3 is CASSPGTGLREKLFF. As DNA, the CDR3 is TGTGCCAGCAGCCCCGGGACAGGGCTACGGGAAAAACTGTTTTTT.

The rearrangement links TRBV5-6 to TRBJ1-1, with 7 bases that match TRBD1. This CDR3 has 13 amino acids. Germline trimming cut 4 bases from V and 4 bases from J; bases unmatched to any gene: 4. Germline CDR1 is SGHDT and CDR2 is YYEEEE. DNA of the CDR3: TGTGCCAGCAGCCCCCCAGGGGGCACTGAAGCTTTCTTT. Its protein product is CASSPPGGTEAFF.

The chain links TRBV5-1 to TRBJ1-6; D might be TRBD1 (5 bases). Germline V gene lookup returns CDR1 SGHRS and CDR2 YFSETQ. The ends were cut back, 4 bases at V and 8 bases at J, with 16 bases in the middle. The CDR3 is made up of 15 amino acids. The CDR3 is CASSAVGQGHSPLHF. CDR3 bases: TGCGCCAGCAGCGCCGTTGGGCAGGGCCATTCACCCCTCCACTTT. The full variable domain, with the rest looked up from reference TRBV5-1 and TRBJ1-6, is KAGVTQTPRYLIKTRGQQVTLSCSPISGHRSVSWYQQTPGQGLQFLFEYFSETQRNKGNFPGRFSGRQFSNSRSEMNVSTLELGDSALYLCASSAVGQGHSPLHFGNGTRLTVT.

The J gene is TRBJ1-2, the V gene TRBV30; D remains ambiguous. CDR3 length: 12 amino acids. The germline CDR1 and CDR2 sequences are GTSNPN and SVGIG (reference sequence). Trimming took off 4 bases at V and 10 bases at J, with 16 bases between the two ends. The CDR3 DNA is TGTGCCTGGAACGGAGGACGATATTTCTACACCTTC. It translates to CAWNGGRYFYTF.

V gene TRBV27 combines with J gene TRBJ1-1; D is unclear. V lost 4 bases and J 8 bases, leaving 20 bases between the germline ends. This CDR3 has 15 residues. Per germline, CDR1 MNHEY and CDR2 SMNVEV (reference sequence). Here the CDR3 reads CASSSLPRTGGEAFF. CDR3 in DNA: TGTGCCAGCAGTTCCCTGCCCCGGACGGGCGGGGAAGCTTTCTTT.